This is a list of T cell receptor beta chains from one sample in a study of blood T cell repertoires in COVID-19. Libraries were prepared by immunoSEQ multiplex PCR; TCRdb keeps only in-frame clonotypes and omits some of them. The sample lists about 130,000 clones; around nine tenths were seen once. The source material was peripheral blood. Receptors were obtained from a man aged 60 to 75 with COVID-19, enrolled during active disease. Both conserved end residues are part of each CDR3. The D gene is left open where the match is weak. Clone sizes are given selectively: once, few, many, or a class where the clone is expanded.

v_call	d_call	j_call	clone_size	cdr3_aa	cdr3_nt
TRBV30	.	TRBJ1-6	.	CAWSGRRNNSPLHF	TGTGCCTGGAGTGGGAGGAGGAATAATTCACCCCTCCACTTT
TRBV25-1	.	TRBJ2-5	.	CASSARDKIWETQYF	TGTGCCAGCAGTGCTAGGGACAAGATCTGGGAGACCCAGTACTTC
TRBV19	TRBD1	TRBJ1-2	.	CASKLTGDYGYTF	TGTGCCAGTAAATTAACAGGGGATTATGGCTACACCTTC
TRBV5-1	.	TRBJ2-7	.	CASSPDGVYEQYF	TGCGCCAGCAGCCCGGACGGGGTCTACGAGCAGTACTTC
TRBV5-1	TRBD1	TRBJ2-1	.	CASSLGTGGSEQFF	TGCGCCAGCAGCTTGGGGACAGGGGGCTCTGAGCAGTTCTTC
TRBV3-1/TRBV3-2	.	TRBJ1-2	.	CASSQWDRGNYGYTF	TGTGCCAGCAGCCAATGGGATAGGGGCAACTATGGCTACACCTTC
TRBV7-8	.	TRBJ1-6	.	CASSLEGLGNSPLHF	TGTGCCAGCAGCTTGGAGGGGCTCGGGAATTCACCCCTCCACTTT
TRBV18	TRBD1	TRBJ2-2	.	CASSPVGTGSTGELFF	TGTGCCAGCTCACCAGTGGGGACAGGGAGCACCGGGGAGCTGTTTTTT
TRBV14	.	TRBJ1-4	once	CASSPWADEKLFF	TGTGCCAGCAGCCCGTGGGCCGATGAAAAACTGTTTTTT
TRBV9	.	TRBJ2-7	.	CASSVDGTAYEQYF	TGTGCCAGCAGCGTAGACGGTACAGCCTACGAGCAGTACTTC
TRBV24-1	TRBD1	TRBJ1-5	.	CATSDLLLGTEINQPQHF	TGTGCCACCAGTGATTTGCTTTTAGGGACAGAAATAAATCAGCCCCAGCATTTT
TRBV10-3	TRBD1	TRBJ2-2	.	CATGRQGPQSGELFF	TGTGCCACGGGAAGACAGGGTCCTCAGTCCGGGGAGCTGTTTTTT
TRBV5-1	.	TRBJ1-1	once	CASSLFSMNTEAFF	TGCGCCAGCAGCTTGTTTTCAATGAACACTGAAGCTTTCTTT
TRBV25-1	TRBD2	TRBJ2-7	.	CASSESQAGLNEQYF	TGTGCCAGCAGTGAATCTCAAGCGGGGTTGAACGAGCAGTACTTC
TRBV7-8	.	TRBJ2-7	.	CASSPDPQSSYEQYF	TGTGCCAGCAGCCCAGACCCACAGAGCTCCTACGAGCAGTACTTC
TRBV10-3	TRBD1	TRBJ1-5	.	CATQGARGNQPQHF	TGTGCCACCCAGGGGGCGCGGGGCAATCAGCCCCAGCATTTT
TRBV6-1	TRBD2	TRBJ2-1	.	CASSELGAPRVVLADEQFF	TGTGCCAGCAGTGAATTAGGGGCCCCTAGAGTTGTTCTAGCGGATGAGCAGTTCTTC
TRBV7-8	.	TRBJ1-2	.	CASSPTYGYTF	TGTGCCAGCAGCCCGACTTATGGCTACACCTTC
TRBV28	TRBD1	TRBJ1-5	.	CASSLWDRGLSNQPQHF	TGTGCCAGCAGTTTATGGGACAGGGGTTTGAGCAATCAGCCCCAGCATTTT
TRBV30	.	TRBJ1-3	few	CASSILRNTIYF	TGTGCCTCTTCAATACTAAGAAACACCATATATTTT
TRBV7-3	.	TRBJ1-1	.	CASSLGTLGAAEAFF	TGTGCCAGCAGCTTAGGGACACTCGGGGCGGCTGAAGCTTTCTTT
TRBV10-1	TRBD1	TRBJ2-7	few	CASSPRDRAYEQYF	TGCGCCAGCAGCCCCCGGGACAGGGCCTACGAGCAGTACTTC
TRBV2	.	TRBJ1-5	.	CASSEESRGNQPQHF	TGTGCCAGCAGTGAAGAATCCAGGGGAAATCAGCCCCAGCATTTT
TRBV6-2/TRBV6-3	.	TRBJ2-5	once	CASSRAGTGKETQYF	TGTGCCAGCAGTCGCGCCGGGACTGGGAAAGAGACCCAGTACTTC
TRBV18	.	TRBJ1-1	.	CASSPSVVRNTEAFF	TGTGCCAGCTCACCGTCGGTGGTGAGGAACACTGAAGCTTTCTTT
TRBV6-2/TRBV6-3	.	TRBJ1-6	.	CASSYLADSPLHF	TGTGCCAGCAGTTACCTTGCGGATTCACCCCTCCACTTT
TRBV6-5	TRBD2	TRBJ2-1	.	CASSPGGSYNEQFF	TGTGCCAGCAGCCCGGGGGGGTCCTACAATGAGCAGTTCTTC
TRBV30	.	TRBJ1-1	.	CAWTTPVAGATMNTEAFF	TGTGCCTGGACTACCCCTGTGGCAGGGGCAACCATGAACACTGAAGCTTTCTTT
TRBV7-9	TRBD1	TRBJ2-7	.	CASSLYRGYEQYF	TGTGCCAGCAGCTTATACAGGGGCTACGAGCAGTACTTC
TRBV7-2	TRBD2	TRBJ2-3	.	CASSGPAGGRPDTQYF	TGTGCCAGCAGCGGTCCGGCGGGGGGGCGCCCAGATACGCAGTATTTT
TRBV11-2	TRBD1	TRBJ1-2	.	CASSKNPRDRRFYGYTF	TGTGCCAGCAGCAAAAATCCTAGGGACAGAAGATTCTATGGCTACACCTTC
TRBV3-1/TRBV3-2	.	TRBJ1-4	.	CASSQPGATGNEKLFF	TGTGCCAGCAGCCAGCCTGGGGCAACGGGTAATGAAAAACTGTTTTTT
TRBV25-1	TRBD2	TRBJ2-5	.	CASTPRRGLGSQETQYF	TGTGCCAGCACCCCCCGGCGGGGACTAGGCTCCCAAGAGACCCAGTACTTC
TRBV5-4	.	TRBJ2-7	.	CASSLGTGYYYEQYF	TGTGCCAGCAGCTTGGGAACAGGGTATTACTACGAGCAGTACTTC
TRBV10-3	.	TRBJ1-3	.	CAISGSRVSAGNTIYF	TGTGCCATCAGTGGGTCTCGGGTATCGGCTGGAAACACCATATATTTT
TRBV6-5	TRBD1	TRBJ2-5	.	CASREDRGQETQYF	TGTGCCAGCAGGGAGGACAGGGGACAAGAGACCCAGTACTTC
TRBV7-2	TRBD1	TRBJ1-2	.	CASSLAPGQGALYGYTF	TGTGCCAGCAGCTTAGCCCCGGGACAGGGCGCTTTATATGGCTACACCTTC
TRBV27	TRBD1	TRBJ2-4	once	CASSSDRGTKNIQYF	TGTGCCAGCAGTTCGGACAGGGGAACCAAAAACATTCAGTACTTC
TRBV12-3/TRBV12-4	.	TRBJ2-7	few	CASSPYPDRQYF	TGTGCCAGCAGCCCTTATCCCGACAGGCAGTACTTC
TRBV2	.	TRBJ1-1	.	CASSLVQASEAFF	TGTGCCAGCAGTTTGGTTCAAGCAAGTGAAGCTTTCTTT
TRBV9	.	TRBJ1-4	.	CASSVGGRNEKLFF	TGTGCCAGCAGCGTAGGTGGCAGAAATGAAAAACTGTTTTTT
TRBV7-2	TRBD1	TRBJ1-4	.	CASSTYRTGPNEKLFF	TGTGCCAGCAGCACCTACCGGACAGGCCCTAATGAAAAACTGTTTTTT
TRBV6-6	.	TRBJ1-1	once	CASSYGGANTEAFF	TGTGCCAGCAGTTACGGGGGCGCAAACACTGAAGCTTTCTTT
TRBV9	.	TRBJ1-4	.	CASSGRGGEKLFF	TGTGCCAGCAGCGGCCGAGGAGGGGAAAAACTGTTTTTT
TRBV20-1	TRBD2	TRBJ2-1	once	CSAPGEVAGVF	TGCAGTGCTCCTGGGGAGGTAGCGGGGGTCTTC
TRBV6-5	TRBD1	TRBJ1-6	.	CASSTGQGHNSPLHF	TGTGCCAGCAGTACCGGACAGGGTCATAATTCACCCCTCCACTTT
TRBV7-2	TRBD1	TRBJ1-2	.	CASSYSGGGGYTF	TGTGCCAGCAGCTACTCAGGGGGAGGTGGCTACACCTTC